Each of the 31 T cell receptor beta chains below was sequenced from the same sample in a study of blood T cell repertoires in COVID-19. TCRdb's table, derived via immunoSEQ multiplex PCR, lists solely in-frame clones and lacks some. Here the sample spans around 250,000 clones, over 80% being singletons. The sequenced sample consisted of PBMCs or T cells enriched from blood (not recorded which). The receptors here all came from a man over 45 who had been exposed to COVID-19.

This rearrangement joins TRBV6-2 or TRBV6-3 to TRBJ2-3; D remains unclear. CDR1 MNHEY and CDR2 SVGEGT come from the germline V gene. The CDR3 runs to 14 residues. V lost 2 bases, J lost 6 bases, and 12 bases lay in between. The CDR3 coding sequence is TGTGCCAGCAGTTACGACCCGACTGTTGATACGCAGTATTTT. Protein: CASSYDPTVDTQYF.

V and J are TRBV5-1 and TRBJ2-3; TRBD2 agrees at 9 bases. The trim removed 1 base at V and 0 bases at J, leaving 6 bases unmatched. Looked up from germline, CDR1 is SGHRS and CDR2 is YFSETQ. The CDR3 length is 17 residues. This chain's CDR3 is CASSLWLAGRSTDTQYF. The CDR3 DNA reads as TGCGCCAGCAGCTTGTGGCTAGCGGGGAGGAGCACAGATACGCAGTATTTT.

The chain combines TRBV27 with TRBJ1-1; a weak D match, TRBD1 (5 bases). This CDR3 has 14 residues. Trimming removed 4 bases from V and 8 bases from J, with 17 bases in between. Looked up from germline, CDR1 is MNHEY and CDR2 is SMNVEV (reference sequence). The CDR3 DNA follows: TGTGCCAGCAGTTCCCCCGGGGGGACCGCCGAAGCTTTCTTT. It translates to CASSSPGGTAEAFF.

V and J are TRBV19 and TRBJ2-4, with TRBD1 matching over 7 bases. The germline V gene encodes CDR1 LNHDA and CDR2 SQIVND (reference sequence). Unmatched junction bases numbered 17, after V lost 4 bases and J lost 14 bases. The CDR3 has 15 residues. CDR3 region: CASSTEDRAKGLEYF. The CDR3 DNA reads TGTGCCAGTAGTACCGAAGACAGGGCAAAAGGGTTGGAGTACTTC.

The V gene is TRBV23-1, the J gene TRBJ2-7; 7 nucleotides match TRBD1. TRBV23-1 is identified as an open reading frame with a role that is uncertain. Trimming at V came to 4 bases and at J to 2 bases, leaving 11 bases not matched to a gene. CDR3 length: 16 residues. CDR3 region: CASSLGQVNGTYEQYF. CDR3 in DNA: TGCGCCAGCAGTCTTGGACAGGTAAATGGTACCTACGAGCAGTACTTC.

This chain links TRBV7-2 with TRBJ2-7; no definite D call. V was trimmed by 1 base and J by 5 bases, leaving 6 bases between them. The CDR3 totals 12 residues. The V gene's germline CDR1 is SGHTA and CDR2 FQGNSA. CDR3 amino acids: CASSLVTNEQYF. CDR3 coding DNA: TGTGCCAGCAGCTTAGTGACAAACGAGCAGTACTTC.

The CDR3, as DNA: TGCGCCAGCAGCTTGGCAGGGGGCGCCGGTGGCTACACCTTC. The encoded protein is CASSLAGGAGGYTF. The genes are TRBV5-1 and TRBJ1-2; 8 bases align to TRBD1. With V trimmed by 0 bases and J by 7 bases, 5 bases remained unmatched. The CDR3 has 14 amino acids. CDR1 and CDR2 from the germline V gene are SGHRS and YFSETQ.

This sequence joins TRBV6-5 and TRBJ1-5, with 9 bases lining up with TRBD1. The trim removed 6 bases at V and 7 bases at J, leaving 7 bases unmatched. Looked up from germline, CDR1 is MNHEY and CDR2 is SVGAGI. This CDR3 is 14 amino acids long. This chain's CDR3 is CASRTGGAGQPQHF. The CDR3 nucleotides are TGTGCCAGCAGAACAGGGGGCGCAGGGCAGCCCCAGCATTTT.

The chain carries TRBV19 and TRBJ1-2; TRBD1 matches at 7 bases. The CDR3 covers 15 residues. Germline V gene lookup returns CDR1 LNHDA and CDR2 SQIVND (reference sequence). V shed 5 bases and J 7 bases; nucleotides not matched to a gene: 13. CDR3 nucleotides: TGTGCCAGTAGTGGCCGGGGACAGAGTTGGAGTGGCTACACCTTC. Translating gives CASSGRGQSWSGYTF.

CDR3 loop: CASQMAGKSIGYTF. In DNA form, the CDR3 reads TGTGCCAGCCAAATGGCAGGGAAGTCGATTGGCTACACCTTC. V gene TRBV28 combines with J gene TRBJ1-2; D is possibly TRBD1 (5 bases). The V end was cut by 8 bases, the J end by 7 bases, with 20 bases between. The CDR3 length is 14 residues. Germline loops: CDR1 MDHEN, CDR2 SYDVKM.

The rearrangement uses TRBV19 and TRBJ2-4, with a tentative D call TRBD2 (5 bases). CDR1 is LNHDA, CDR2 SQIVND, per germline (reference sequence). The CDR3 length is 13 residues. V dropped 3 bases and J dropped 7 bases, with 10 bases sitting between them. This CDR3 is CASSMSGLNIQYF. In DNA, the CDR3 is TGTGCCAGTAGTATGTCGGGATTGAACATTCAGTACTTC. Full variable domain (missing parts from reference TRBV19 and TRBJ2-4): DGGITQSPKYLFRKEGQNVTLSCEQNLNHDAMYWYRQDPGQGLRLIYYSQIVNDFQKGDIAEGYSVSREKKESFPLTVTSAQKNPTAFYLCASSMSGLNIQYFGAGTRLSVL.

The chain uses TRBV28 and TRBJ1-4, with D tentatively TRBD1 (5 bases). Germline loops: CDR1 MDHEN, CDR2 SYDVKM. V lost 3 bases, J lost 8 bases, and 13 bases lay in between. The CDR3 sequence is 14 residues long. CDR3 residues: CASSFPQGREKLFF. The CDR3, as DNA: TGTGCCAGCAGTTTCCCGCAGGGTAGAGAAAAACTGTTTTTT.

CDR3 sequence reads: CASRRDRGLGGEKLFF. CDR3 in DNA: TGTGCCAGCAGAAGGGACAGGGGGCTTGGAGGAGAAAAACTGTTTTTT. The chain links TRBV28 to TRBJ1-4; 12 bases align to TRBD1. This CDR3 has 16 residues. Unmatched junction bases numbered 10, after V lost 6 bases and J lost 8 bases. CDR1 is MDHEN and CDR2 is SYDVKM in the germline V gene.

The genes are TRBV19 and TRBJ1-1; tentative D call: TRBD1 (5 bases). CDR1 LNHDA and CDR2 SQIVND come from the germline V gene (reference sequence). CDR3 length: 18 amino acids. The germline V and J ends were trimmed by 4 bases and 0 bases, with 21 bases remaining between them. CDR3 amino acids: CASSRPWGGTDLNTEAFF. DNA for the CDR3: TGTGCCAGTAGTAGACCCTGGGGGGGTACGGATTTGAACACTGAAGCTTTCTTT.

V is TRBV11-2 and J is TRBJ2-2; D remains ambiguous. CDR3 length: 11 residues. The V end lost 4 bases, the J end lost 8 bases, and 5 bases lay between the germline ends. In germline, CDR1 is SGHAT, CDR2 FQNNGV. This chain's CDR3 is CASSSFGELFF. CDR3 DNA: TGTGCCAGCAGCTCCTTTGGGGAGCTGTTTTTT.

The genes are TRBV10-3 and TRBJ2-1; 10 positions match TRBD2. CDR1 and CDR2 from the germline V gene are ENHRY and SYGVKD. The CDR3 is 16 residues long. The J segment lost 9 bases and the V segment lost 0 bases, leaving 8 bases of the junction unmatched. CDR3 sequence (DNA): TGTGCCATCAGTGAGTCTTTTCAGCGGGGGGGCGGTGAGCAGTTCTTC. Amino acid sequence: CAISESFQRGGGEQFF.

This chain uses TRBV6-1 with TRBJ1-1; TRBD1 aligns across 8 bases. The germline CDR1 and CDR2 sequences are MNHNS and SASEGT. This CDR3 has 16 residues. V lost 2 bases, J lost 2 bases, and 7 bases stayed unmatched. CDR3 region: CASSELGDRLNTEAFF. The CDR3 bases are TGTGCCAGCAGTGAACTAGGGGACAGGTTAAACACTGAAGCTTTCTTT.

The gene calls are TRBV5-4 and TRBJ1-4, with D possibly matching TRBD1 (5 bases). The CDR3 runs to 13 residues. The V gene lost 5 bases and the J gene lost 8 bases, with 13 bases spanning the gap. The germline V gene has CDR1 SGHNT and CDR2 YYREEE (reference sequence). The CDR3 loop is CASSTGRGEKLFF. CDR3 coding DNA: TGTGCCAGCAGTACAGGACGGGGGGAAAAACTGTTTTTT.

The rearrangement links TRBV18 to TRBJ2-2; the D gene is possibly TRBD2 (6 bases). V was shortened by 0 bases and J by 2 bases, with 10 bases between the two germline ends. CDR1 and CDR2 (germline): KGHSH, LQKENI. This CDR3 has 16 amino acids. The CDR3 DNA follows: TGTGCCAGCTCACCACCGGGACTCTCCAACACCGGGGAGCTGTTTTTT. Translating it yields CASSPPGLSNTGELFF. Based on the CDR3 plus reference TRBV18 and TRBJ2-2, the full variable domain is NAGVMQNPRHLVRRRGQEARLRCSPMKGHSHVYWYRQLPEEGLKFMVYLQKENIIDESGMPKERFSAEFPKEGPSILRIQQVVRGDSAAYFCASSPPGLSNTGELFFGEGSRLTVL.

This chain connects TRBV7-2 to TRBJ2-1, with 7 nucleotides matching TRBD1. V trimming: 2 bases; J trimming: 7 bases; junction bases outside the gene matches: 11. Germline values: CDR1 SGHTA, CDR2 FQGNSA. This CDR3 has 16 amino acids. The CDR3 DNA follows: TGTGCCAGCAGCTTATTTAGGACAGGAGTAAAGAATGAGCAGTTCTTC. As protein: CASSLFRTGVKNEQFF.

This clone has more than one count but fewer than ten. V gene TRBV28 combines with J gene TRBJ1-2; D perhaps matches TRBD1 (6 bases). This CDR3 comprises 16 residues. Germline CDR1 MDHEN, CDR2 SYDVKM. Trimming took off 6 bases at V and 1 base at J, with 18 bases between the two ends. CDR3 sequence: CASRKIGQGSNYGYTF. The CDR3 DNA is TGTGCCAGCAGAAAGATCGGGCAGGGGAGTAACTATGGCTACACCTTC.

The V call is TRBV2, the J call TRBJ1-5; 7 bases are shared with TRBD1. Per germline, CDR1 SNHLY and CDR2 FYNNEI. This CDR3 spans 15 amino acids. The V gene end was trimmed by 5 bases and the J gene end by 4 bases; junction bases not matched to a gene: 8. The chain's CDR3 is CASSPDRVPNQPQHF. The CDR3 DNA sequence: TGTGCCAGCAGTCCCGACAGGGTCCCGAATCAGCCCCAGCATTTT.

The DNA for the CDR3 is TGTGCCAGCAGCAGAAGCCGGGTTTCGGCAGGCAATCAGCCCCAGCATTTT. Translating it yields CASSRSRVSAGNQPQHF. This rearrangement joins TRBV28 to TRBJ1-5; D not certain. Germline CDR1 MDHEN, CDR2 SYDVKM. V was clipped by 6 bases and J by 2 bases, with 20 bases between them. This CDR3 has 17 residues.

V gene TRBV10-3 combines with J gene TRBJ1-6; the match to TRBD1 covers 8 bases. V lost 5 bases and J lost 10; bases outside the gene matches: 7. This CDR3 contains 14 residues. In germline, CDR1 is ENHRY, CDR2 SYGVKD. CDR3 residues: CAISQDRADSPLHF. The DNA of the CDR3 is TGTGCCATCAGTCAGGACAGGGCGGACTCACCCCTCCACTTT.

The chain recombines TRBV7-2 with TRBJ2-1; 9 nucleotides line up with TRBD2. Germline CDR1 SGHTA, CDR2 FQGNSA. Losses at the gene ends were 5 bases for V and 3 bases for J; bases not matched to a gene: 8. The CDR3 runs to 16 residues. Here the CDR3 DNA reads TGTGCCAGCAGCCCCCAGCGGGAGGCCGTCTACAATGAGCAGTTCTTC. It specifies CASSPQREAVYNEQFF.

This clone was recorded only once. The rearrangement links TRBV5-1 to TRBJ1-1, with 10 nucleotides matching TRBD1. Germline values: CDR1 SGHRS, CDR2 YFSETQ. V lost 3 bases, J lost 1 base, and 6 bases stayed unmatched. This CDR3 has 16 amino acids. Here the CDR3 reads CASSSTRQGANTEAFF. The CDR3 nucleotides are TGCGCCAGCAGCTCCACTAGACAGGGGGCGAACACTGAAGCTTTCTTT.

The rearrangement links TRBV19 to TRBJ2-1; possibly TRBD2 for D (6 bases). This CDR3 has 15 residues. Germline CDR1 is LNHDA and CDR2 is SQIVND (reference sequence). With 5 bases removed from V and 10 bases from J, the gap between germline ends came to 21 bases. The CDR3 reads CASSVRDSELMEQFF. The CDR3 DNA reads as TGTGCCAGTAGTGTGCGGGACTCGGAGCTGATGGAGCAGTTCTTC.

The chain uses TRBV4-2 and TRBJ2-2; 7 bases map to TRBD2. The CDR3 is 16 amino acids. V gave up 2 bases and J gave up 7 bases; unmatched junction bases: 10. Per the germline V gene, CDR1 is LGHNA and CDR2 is YNFKEQ. The DNA of the CDR3 is TGTGCCAGCAGCCAAAGAGGCGGGAGTAAAGACGGGGAGCTGTTTTTT. This codes for CASSQRGGSKDGELFF.

A single count supports this clone. V gene TRBV2 combines with J gene TRBJ1-2, with D perhaps TRBD1 (6 bases). The CDR3 runs to 15 residues. Trimming took off 6 bases at V and 4 bases at J, with 18 bases between the two ends. Germline values: CDR1 SNHLY, CDR2 FYNNEI. CDR3 region: CASSEDRRVPYGYTF. Here the CDR3 DNA reads TGTGCCAGCAGCGAGGACAGAAGGGTTCCCTATGGCTACACCTTC.

The chain combines TRBV28 with TRBJ1-1; 10 bases agree with TRBD1. In germline, CDR1 is MDHEN, CDR2 SYDVKM. V shed 5 bases and J 5 bases; nucleotides not matched to a gene: 8. CDR3 length: 15 residues. CDR3 in DNA: TGTGCCAGCAGTCTTCTGACAGGGGGCGGAACTGAAGCTTTCTTT. Translated: CASSLLTGGGTEAFF.

This clone turned up a few times. This chain uses TRBV3-1 (or the pseudogene TRBV3-2) with TRBJ1-3; no definite D call. The CDR3 length is 14 residues. Germline CDR1 and CDR2: LGHDT and YNNKEL (reference sequence). The V end was cut by 11 bases, the J end by 0 bases, with 14 bases between. The CDR3 coding sequence is TGTGCCTCGAGAGGCAGTAGCTCTGGAAACACCATATATTTT. Protein: CASRGSSSGNTIYF.